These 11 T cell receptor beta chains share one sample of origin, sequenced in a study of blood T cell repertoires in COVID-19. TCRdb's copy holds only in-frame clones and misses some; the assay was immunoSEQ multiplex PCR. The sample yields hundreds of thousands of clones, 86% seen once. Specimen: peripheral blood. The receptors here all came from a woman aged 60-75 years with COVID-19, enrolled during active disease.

CDR3 loop: CASSPLGQGNEKLFF. In nucleotides, the CDR3 is TGTGCCAGCTCACCTTTGGGACAGGGGAATGAAAAACTGTTTTTT. This rearrangement joins TRBV18 to TRBJ1-4; 10 bases match TRBD1. This CDR3 contains 15 residues. Trimming removed 3 bases from V and 5 bases from J; junction bases left unmatched: 3. Per germline, CDR1 KGHSH and CDR2 LQKENI.

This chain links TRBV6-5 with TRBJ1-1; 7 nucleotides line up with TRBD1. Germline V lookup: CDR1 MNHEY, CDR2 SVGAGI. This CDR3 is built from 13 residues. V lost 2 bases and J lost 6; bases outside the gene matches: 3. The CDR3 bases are TGTGCCAGCAGTTACGCAACAGGGGCTGAAGCTTTCTTT. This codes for CASSYATGAEAFF.

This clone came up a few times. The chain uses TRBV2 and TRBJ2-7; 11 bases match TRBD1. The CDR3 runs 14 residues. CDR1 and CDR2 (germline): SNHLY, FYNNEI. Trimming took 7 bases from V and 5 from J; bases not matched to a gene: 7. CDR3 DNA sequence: TGTGCCAGCAACAAGGACAGGGGGCGGCACGAGCAGTACTTC. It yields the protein CASNKDRGRHEQYF.

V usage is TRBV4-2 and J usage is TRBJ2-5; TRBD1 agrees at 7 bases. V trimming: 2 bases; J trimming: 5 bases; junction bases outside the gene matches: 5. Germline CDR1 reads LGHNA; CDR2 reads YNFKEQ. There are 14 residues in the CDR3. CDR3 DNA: TGTGCCAGCAGCCAAACAGACAGGGTGGAGACCCAGTACTTC. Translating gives CASSQTDRVETQYF.

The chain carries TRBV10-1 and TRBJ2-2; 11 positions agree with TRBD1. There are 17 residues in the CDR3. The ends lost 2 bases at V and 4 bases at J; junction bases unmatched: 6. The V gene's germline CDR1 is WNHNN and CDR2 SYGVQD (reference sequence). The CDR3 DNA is TGCGCCAGCAGTGAGGTGATAGGGACAGGGGGCACCGGGGAGCTGTTTTTT. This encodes CASSEVIGTGGTGELFF.

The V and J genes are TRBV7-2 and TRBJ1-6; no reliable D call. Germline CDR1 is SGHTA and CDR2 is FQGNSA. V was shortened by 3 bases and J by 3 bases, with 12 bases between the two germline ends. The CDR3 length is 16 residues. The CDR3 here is CASSFRRSDYNSPLHF. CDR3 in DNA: TGTGCCAGCAGCTTTAGGCGGTCAGACTATAATTCACCCCTCCACTTT. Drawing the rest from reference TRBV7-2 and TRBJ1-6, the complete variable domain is GAGVSQSPSNKVTEKGKDVELRCDPISGHTALYWYRQSLGQGLEFLIYFQGNSAPDKSGLPSDRFSAERTGGSVSTLTIQRTQQEDSAVYLCASSFRRSDYNSPLHFGNGTRLTVT.

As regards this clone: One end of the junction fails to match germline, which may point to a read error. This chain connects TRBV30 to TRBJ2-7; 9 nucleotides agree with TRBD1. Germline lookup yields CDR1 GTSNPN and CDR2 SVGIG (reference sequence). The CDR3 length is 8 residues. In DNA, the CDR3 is TGTGCCTGGGGGACAGGGCACTTC. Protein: CAWGTGHF.

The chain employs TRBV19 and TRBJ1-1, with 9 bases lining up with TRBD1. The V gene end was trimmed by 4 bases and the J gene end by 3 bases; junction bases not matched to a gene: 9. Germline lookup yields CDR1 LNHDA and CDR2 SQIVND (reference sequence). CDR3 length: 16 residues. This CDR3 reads CASSTFGQGKDTEAFF. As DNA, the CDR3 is TGTGCCAGTAGTACATTCGGACAGGGGAAGGACACTGAAGCTTTCTTT.

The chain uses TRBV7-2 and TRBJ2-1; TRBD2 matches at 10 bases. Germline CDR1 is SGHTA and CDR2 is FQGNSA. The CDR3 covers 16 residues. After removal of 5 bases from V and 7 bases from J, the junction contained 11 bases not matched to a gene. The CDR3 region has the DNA TGTGCCAGCAGCCCGGGGAGCGGGGGGGCTTGGAATGAGCAGTTCTTC. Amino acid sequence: CASSPGSGGAWNEQFF. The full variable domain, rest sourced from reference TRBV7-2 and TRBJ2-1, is GAGVSQSPSNKVTEKGKDVELRCDPISGHTALYWYRQSLGQGLEFLIYFQGNSAPDKSGLPSDRFSAERTGGSVSTLTIQRTQQEDSAVYLCASSPGSGGAWNEQFFGPGTRLTVL.

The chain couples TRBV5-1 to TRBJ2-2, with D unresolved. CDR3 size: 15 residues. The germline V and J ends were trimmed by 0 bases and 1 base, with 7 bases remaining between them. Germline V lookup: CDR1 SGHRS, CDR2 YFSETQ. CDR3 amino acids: CASSLVSVNTGELFF. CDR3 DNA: TGCGCCAGCAGCTTGGTATCGGTGAACACCGGGGAGCTGTTTTTT.

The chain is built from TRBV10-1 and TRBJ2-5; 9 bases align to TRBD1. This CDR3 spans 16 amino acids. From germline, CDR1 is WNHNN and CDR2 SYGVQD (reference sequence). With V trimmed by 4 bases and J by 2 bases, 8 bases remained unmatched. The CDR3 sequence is CASSGTGTGRQETQYF. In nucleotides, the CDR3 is TGCGCCAGCAGTGGGACCGGGACAGGGAGGCAAGAGACCCAGTACTTC.